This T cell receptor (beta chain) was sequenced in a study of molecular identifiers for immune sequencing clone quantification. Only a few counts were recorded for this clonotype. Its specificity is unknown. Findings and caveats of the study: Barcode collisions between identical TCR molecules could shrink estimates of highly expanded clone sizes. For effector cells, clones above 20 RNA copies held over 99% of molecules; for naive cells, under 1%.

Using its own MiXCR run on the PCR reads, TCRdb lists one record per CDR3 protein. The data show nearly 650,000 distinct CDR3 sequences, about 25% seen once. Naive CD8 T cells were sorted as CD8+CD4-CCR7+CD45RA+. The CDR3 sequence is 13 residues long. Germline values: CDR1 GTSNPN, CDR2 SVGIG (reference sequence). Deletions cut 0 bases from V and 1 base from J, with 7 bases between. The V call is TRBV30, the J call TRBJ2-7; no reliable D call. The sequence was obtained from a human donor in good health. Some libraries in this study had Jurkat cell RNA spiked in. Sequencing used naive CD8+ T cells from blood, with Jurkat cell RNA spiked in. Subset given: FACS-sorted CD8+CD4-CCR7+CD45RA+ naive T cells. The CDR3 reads CAWSVRISYEQYF. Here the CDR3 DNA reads TGTGCCTGGAGTGTAAGGATTTCCTACGAGCAGTACTTC.